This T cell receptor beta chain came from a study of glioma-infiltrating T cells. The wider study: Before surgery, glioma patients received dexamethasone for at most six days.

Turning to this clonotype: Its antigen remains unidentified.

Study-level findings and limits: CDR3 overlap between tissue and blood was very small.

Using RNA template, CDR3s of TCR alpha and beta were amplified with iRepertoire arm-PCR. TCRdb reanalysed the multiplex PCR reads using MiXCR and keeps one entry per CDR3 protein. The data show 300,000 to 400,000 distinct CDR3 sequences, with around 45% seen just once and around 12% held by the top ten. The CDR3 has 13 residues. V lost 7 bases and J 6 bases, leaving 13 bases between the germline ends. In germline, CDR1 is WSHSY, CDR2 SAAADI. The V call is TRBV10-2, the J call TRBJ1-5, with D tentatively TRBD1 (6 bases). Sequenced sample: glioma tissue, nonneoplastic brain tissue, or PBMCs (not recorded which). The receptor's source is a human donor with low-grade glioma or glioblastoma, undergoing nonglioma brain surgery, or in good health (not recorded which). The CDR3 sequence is CASNAGVGQPQHF. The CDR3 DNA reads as TGCGCCAGCAACGCAGGGGTAGGTCAGCCCCAGCATTTT.